The rows below give T cell receptor beta chains drawn from one sample of a study of post-analysis software for immune sequencing data. TCRdb re-called the PCR reads with MiXCR, one entry per CDR3 protein. The sample holds 650,000 to 900,000 distinct CDR3 sequences, 46% seen once. The specimen sequenced was blood. The receptors shown here come from a girl between 10 and 17 years old with multiple sclerosis. CDR3s include the opening cysteine and the closing phenylalanine or tryptophan. D genes are given only for firm matches. Clone sizes are given selectively: once, few, many, or a class where the clone is expanded.

>.|TRBV4-2|.|TRBJ2-7
TGTGCCAGCAGCCACCCTCGGGACATCTCACCCAGCGGCTCCTACGAGCAGTACTTC
CASSHPRDISPSGSYEQYF
>.|TRBV12-3/TRBV12-4|.|TRBJ1-5
TGTGCCAGCAGCCCCTACTCCGATAGCAATCAGCCCCAGCATTTT
CASSPYSDSNQPQHF
>.|TRBV9|few|TRBJ2-7
TGTGCCAGCAGCGTAGGCGGGGATGGACCCTACTACGAGCAGTACTTC
CASSVGGDGPYYEQYF
>.|TRBV4-2|.|TRBJ1-2
TGTGCCAGCAGCCAAGTTGTGGGTGATGGCTACACCTTC
CASSQVVGDGYTF
>TRBD2|TRBV11-3|.|TRBJ2-5
TGTGCCAGCAGCTTAGGACCCGGGACTAGCGGGGGACTTGGGGAAAAGACCCAGTACTTC
CASSLGPGTSGGLGEKTQYF
>.|TRBV20-1|.|TRBJ2-7
TGCAGTGCTTACCAACAGGGCCTCTACGAGCAGTACTTC
CSAYQQGLYEQYF
>TRBD2|TRBV20-1|.|TRBJ2-7
TGCAGTGCCCGGAGCGGGACTAGTACCTACGAGCAGTACTTC
CSARSGTSTYEQYF
>.|TRBV5-1|.|TRBJ1-1
TGCGCCAGCAGCTTCGGCTGGGGGACCATGAACACTGAAGCTTTCTTT
CASSFGWGTMNTEAFF
>.|TRBV6-6|.|TRBJ2-7
TGTGCCAGCAGTTACGAGGCCACCGCCTCCTACGAGCAGTACTTC
CASSYEATASYEQYF
>.|TRBV3-1|.|TRBJ2-5
TGTGCCAGCAGCCAAGTCTCGGAGACCCAGTACTTC
CASSQVSETQYF
>TRBD1|TRBV12-3/TRBV12-4|.|TRBJ1-4
TGTGCCAGCAGTTTACAGGGGGCGAGGAATGAAAAACTGTTTTTT
CASSLQGARNEKLFF
>TRBD2|TRBV20-1|.|TRBJ2-1
TGCAGTGCTCCCTCGGCGGGAGGCTACTACAATGAGCAGTTCTTC
CSAPSAGGYYNEQFF
>TRBD2|TRBV10-3|once|TRBJ2-6
TGTGCCATCAGTGAGTCAGTGGGGGTAGCGGGAGTCCCACCTGGGGCCAACGTCCGGACTTTC
CAISESVGVAGVPPGANVRTF
>.|TRBV7-8|.|TRBJ2-5
TGTGCCAGCAGCCCTAGCCTGGGACGGCACCAAGAGACCCAGTACTTC
CASSPSLGRHQETQYF
>.|TRBV4-2|.|TRBJ2-1
TGTGCCAGCAGCCAAGGCTCCCAGCGGTCCTACAATGAGCAGTTCTTC
CASSQGSQRSYNEQFF
>.|TRBV27|.|TRBJ2-7
TGTGCCAGCAGTTTATGGGTGGGGGACGAGCAGTACTTC
CASSLWVGDEQYF
>TRBD1|TRBV6-1|few|TRBJ2-5
TGTGCCAGCAGTGGTCGGGACAGGGTGTGGGAGACCCAGTACTTC
CASSGRDRVWETQYF
>TRBD1|TRBV5-1|.|TRBJ2-6
TGCGCCACCCAAAAACGACAGGGGCCGAGCTCTGGGGCCAACGTCCTGACTTTC
CATQKRQGPSSGANVLTF
>.|TRBV12-3/TRBV12-4|.|TRBJ2-7
TGTGCCAGCAGCCCCACAATTGACTTGTTTACCTACGAGCAGTACTTC
CASSPTIDLFTYEQYF
>TRBD2|TRBV7-2|many|TRBJ2-3
TGTGCCAGCAGCCTAGGACTAGAAACGCAGTATTTT
CASSLGLETQYF
>TRBD1|TRBV5-1|.|TRBJ2-1
TGCGCCAGCAGCCCAACAGGGGGGTCCCACAATGAGCAGTTCTTC
CASSPTGGSHNEQFF
>TRBD2|TRBV7-9|.|TRBJ2-7
TGTGTCAGCAGCTTAGCGCAGGGACTAGCGACTCACTACGAGCAGTACTTC
CVSSLAQGLATHYEQYF
>.|TRBV20-1|few|TRBJ1-6
TGCAGTGCTTCTGTATCAGGGTCTACCTATAATTCACCCCTCCACTTT
CSASVSGSTYNSPLHF
>TRBD2|TRBV24-1|.|TRBJ2-1
TGTGCCACCTCTCCAGCGGGGGGCTACAATGAGCAGTTCTTC
CATSPAGGYNEQFF
>TRBD2|TRBV29-1|.|TRBJ2-2
TGCAGCGTCTCCGGGACTAGCGGGAGGGGTGGGGAGCTGTTTTTT
CSVSGTSGRGGELFF
>.|TRBV4-3|.|TRBJ2-4
TGCGCCAGCAGCCAAGAAGCGGACGGCGAAAACATTCAGTACTTC
CASSQEADGENIQYF
>TRBD2|TRBV13|.|TRBJ2-3
TGTGCCAACAGCTCATGGACTAGCGGGAGGGAGAGAACAGATACGCAGTATTTT
CANSSWTSGRERTDTQYF
>TRBD1|TRBV29-1|.|TRBJ1-1
TGCAGCGTTACGACAGGGGTGAACACTGAAGCTTTCTTT
CSVTTGVNTEAFF
>.|TRBV20-1|few|TRBJ1-5
TGCAGTGCTAGAGCGGGACACGGACTTAGCAATCAGCCTCAGCATTTT
CSARAGHGLSNQPQHF
>.|TRBV27|.|TRBJ2-4
TGTGCCAGCAGAAGTCCTATAGCCAAAAACATTCAGTACTTC
CASRSPIAKNIQYF
>.|TRBV25-1|.|TRBJ2-5
TGTGCCAGCAGTGAATTCTTTCCCAGGCACTACCAAGAGACCCAGTACTTC
CASSEFFPRHYQETQYF
>.|TRBV12-5|.|TRBJ1-1
TGTGCTAGTGGTTTGGTACAAGTCACTGAAGCTTTCTTT
CASGLVQVTEAFF
>TRBD1|TRBV24-1|.|TRBJ2-3
TGTGCCACCAGTGATTTCGGGACAGGGGGCGCAGATACGCAGTATTTT
CATSDFGTGGADTQYF
>.|TRBV12-3/TRBV12-4|.|TRBJ2-7
TGTGCCAGCAGTTTATTGGCACTCGAAGCCTACGAGCAGTACTTC
CASSLLALEAYEQYF
>.|TRBV20-1|few|TRBJ2-5
TGCAGTGCTACCCCGGGTCTGGGGGAAGAGACCCAGTACTTC
CSATPGLGEETQYF
>.|TRBV6-5|.|TRBJ1-5
TGTGCCAGCAGTTACACATACGGGGGGCCCAATCAGCCCCAGCATTTT
CASSYTYGGPNQPQHF
>.|TRBV7-2|.|TRBJ1-1
TGTGCCAGCAGCTCAGCCCTGTCTTCTGAAGCTTTCTTT
CASSSALSSEAFF
>.|TRBV18|.|TRBJ1-6
TGTGCCAGCTCACCAAATCGACCGGAGAATTCACCCCTCCACTTT
CASSPNRPENSPLHF
>.|TRBV25-1|.|TRBJ1-4
TGTGCCAGCAGTGACCGCAGTGCAACTAATGAAAAACTGTTTTTT
CASSDRSATNEKLFF
>.|TRBV7-2|.|TRBJ2-1
TGTGCCAGCAGCCCACGAGTAGGGCAGAGTCCGTTCTTC
CASSPRVGQSPFF
>.|TRBV10-3|.|TRBJ2-1
TGTGCCATCAGTGAGGGGGACCTCCCCTACAATGAGCAGTTCTTC
CAISEGDLPYNEQFF
>TRBD1|TRBV14|.|TRBJ1-4
TGTGCCAGCAGCCAAGTAACAGGGGTCGGTGAAAAACTGTTTTTT
CASSQVTGVGEKLFF
>TRBD1|TRBV20-1|.|TRBJ2-5
TGCAGTGCTGAATCCGGGACAGGGGGCTTTTGGGTAGAGACCCAGTACTTC
CSAESGTGGFWVETQYF
>.|TRBV6-1|few|TRBJ2-7
TGTGCCACCCTACTAGCCTACGAGCAGTACTTC
CATLLAYEQYF
>TRBD1|TRBV30|.|TRBJ2-2
TGTGCCTGGACCAACAGGGGAACCGGGGAGCGGTTTTTT
CAWTNRGTGERFF
>.|TRBV7-9|.|TRBJ2-3
TGTGCCAGCAGCTCCACCGCCTCCGCGCAGTATTTT
CASSSTASAQYF
>.|TRBV20-1|.|TRBJ2-3
TGCAGTGCTAGCCGAGCGGTCACAGATACGCATTATTTT
CSASRAVTDTHYF
>TRBD1|TRBV5-1|.|TRBJ2-7
TGCGCCAGCAGCTTGGCTTCGGGACAGGGGGGATCCTACGAGCAGTACTTC
CASSLASGQGGSYEQYF
>.|TRBV6-1|once|TRBJ2-6
TGTGCCAGCAGTGAGCCGGGACACCTCTCTGGGGCCAACGTCCTGACTTTC
CASSEPGHLSGANVLTF
>TRBD1|TRBV12-3/TRBV12-4|.|TRBJ2-1
TGTGCCAGCAGCGCACAGGGGAATGAGCAGTTCTTC
CASSAQGNEQFF
>.|TRBV11-1|.|TRBJ2-7
TGTGCCAGCAGCTTAAGCGGTCAGGCCCAGTACTTC
CASSLSGQAQYF
>.|TRBV15|.|TRBJ2-3
TGTGTCACCAGCAGAGTCGGGGGTACAGATACGCAGTATTTT
CVTSRVGGTDTQYF